The TCR beta chain described here comes from a study of shared clonotypes between healthy human individuals (dated by TCRdb to 2020 to 2022). As for the study more broadly: The cohort comprised two women and three men aged 18 to 49 years. Per donor, leukapheresis produced somewhere between about 0.8 and 9 billion PBMCs. To increase sequencing depth and limit assay-specific biases, TCR repertoire library preparation and sequencing were carried out by different laboratories using diverse techniques. To estimate repertoire size and how much clonotype sharing occurs between individuals, the study deeply sequenced the blood TCR repertoires of 5 or 6 healthy adults.

Cut back by 0 bases and 7 bases, the V and J ends lie 16 bases apart. Taken from the germline V gene, the CDR1 and CDR2 loops are SGHDN and FVKESK. Including the terminal cysteine and phenylalanine, the CDR3 comprises 16 residues. Only CDR3 DNA remains: 48 bases, in frame from the first base. The donors were healthy, HIV-negative adults with no recently reported acute infections or vaccinations. Every donor was a Caucasian adult residing in Nashville, Tennessee, USA. For unsorted samples, some 90 million PBMCs were counted, and genomic DNA was extracted using the QIAamp DNA Blood Mini kit. After blood collection by leukapheresis, PBMCs were isolated using Ficoll-Histopaque density gradient centrifugation and then cryopreserved in the vapor phase of liquid nitrogen. Using the deep immunoSEQ assay, multiplex PCR amplified TCR CDR3 regions from genomic DNA. Extracted genomic DNA from each cell subset was spread evenly across all wells of several immunoSEQ 96-well plates, with each plate serving as a replicate. Each replicate PCR for unsorted PBMC received approximately 300 ng genomic DNA, equal to around 30,000 T cell genomes. Ten immunoSEQ deep assay plates were used to sequence the unsorted PBMC genomic DNA. Purified libraries were quantified with a Qubit 3.0 fluorometer, sized on a Bioanalyzer 2100, and re-quantified with the KAPA Library Quantification kit. Each immunoSEQ 96-well plate was sequenced on its own single-read 150-cycle Illumina NextSeq 550 flow cell. The authors' analysis ran thus. Because the immunoSEQ output held only junctional sequences and lacked quality scores, the filtering could not match the filtering applied to full-length reads. Sequences were annotated with PyIR, a Python wrapper for IgBLAST v1.9, and V/J genes and CDR3 were assigned using IMGT germline references. Reads were filtered out if the reads had weak V/J assignments (E-value above 1e-6), no CDR3, stop codons, out-of-frame junctions, or ambiguous translated residues. V3J clonotypes were defined as sequences sharing an identical inferred V gene, J gene, and CDR3 amino acid sequence. To compute the percentage overlap between repertoires, the number of shared unique clonotypes was divided by the size of the smaller repertoire. Richness of each repertoire was evaluated using RTK rarefaction, the Chao1 estimator, and Recon v2.1 estimates of unobserved clonotypes. Sourced from immuneACCESS, this table was stored by TCRdb with only in-frame sequences that have V and J called. A share of the clones is absent; for the studies checked, an unresolved V gene accounts for under half, and the remainder has no known explanation. The V and J calls and the clone size are those of that table, but D and trimming were determined from the DNA. The sample yields more than 400,000 clones; approximately 80% were counted once. The ten largest clones represent 12% of the sample.

Results and caveats for the whole study, not just this receptor: Because the study included a small number of donors, the genetic and exposure-history diversity represented was limited. Sampling was restricted to blood, and TCR repertoires in tissues likely differ from the TCR repertoires found in blood. Based on pairwise subsampling, the degree of clonotype sharing among donors was expected to be affected by sequencing depth.

A note on this clone: Its target antigen remains unknown. No base qualities exist here, and no much larger clone lies one base off it.

The sample comprised PBMCs. This receptor was taken from a woman in her thirties or forties in good health. Some clones in this sample may be carry-over from other donors' samples. The rearranged chain carries TRBV14 and TRBJ2-1, with no confident D gene call. The CDR3 region reads CASSQDRVLRFNEQFF. The sequenced DNA is TGTGCCAGCAGCCAAGATCGTGTACTCCGATTTAATGAGCAGTTCTTC.